The 23 T cell receptor beta chains below all came from one sample that was sequenced in a study of vaccination and CD4 T cells after COVID-19. Sample treatment: roughly nine-day PBMC culture with coronavirus spike peptide pools or control peptides (ViraFEST assay). These receptors have no identified antigens. With the Oncomine TCR Beta short-read assay, DNA from cultured CD4+ T cells was sequenced. TCRdb itself ran the PCR reads through MiXCR, one entry per CDR3 protein. The sample lists around 15,000 distinct CDR3 sequences, 35% occurring once. The sequencing sample was made of cultured CD4+ T cells from blood. All receptors derive from a human donor with COVID-19.

This sequence joins TRBV5-1 and TRBJ1-1; D ambiguous. The V and J ends lost 0 bases and 2 bases respectively, with 11 bases between them. Germline CDR1 reads SGHRS; CDR2 reads YFSETQ. This CDR3 comprises 15 residues. CDR3 sequence: CASSLEGNANTEAFF. The CDR3 nucleotides are TGCGCCAGCAGCTTGGAAGGCAACGCCAACACTGAAGCTTTCTTT.

The chain combines TRBV12-3 or TRBV12-4 with TRBJ1-2, with 7 bases that match TRBD1. The CDR3 length is 13 residues. V lost 5 bases, J lost 4 bases, and 4 bases stayed unmatched. Written as DNA, the CDR3 is TGTGCCAGCAGTGACCCAGGGGGCTATGGCTACACCTTC. Its protein is CASSDPGGYGYTF.

This clonotype was counted a few times. The V call is TRBV20-1, the J call TRBJ2-1; D may be TRBD1 or TRBD2 (5 bases each). With 3 bases removed from V and 4 bases from J, the gap between germline ends came to 13 bases. CDR1 is DFQATT and CDR2 is SNEGSKA in the germline V gene (reference sequence). The CDR3 extends over 14 amino acids. CDR3 in DNA: TGCAGTGCTAGTCCCGGGACGGATTACAATGAGCAGTTCTTC. It codes for CSASPGTDYNEQFF.

Only a few counts were recorded for this clonotype. This chain connects TRBV7-2 to TRBJ1-5; tentatively, D is TRBD1 (6 bases). The ends were cut back, 5 bases at V and 10 bases at J, with 18 bases in the middle. The CDR3 spans 14 residues. CDR1 is SGHTA and CDR2 is FQGNSA in the germline V gene. CDR3 DNA: TGTGCCAGCAGCCTAAGGGGGGATCAAGGACCCCAGCATTTT. Translating gives CASSLRGDQGPQHF. The variable domain in full, with the rest retrieved from reference TRBV7-2 and TRBJ1-5, is GAGVSQSPSNKVTEKGKDVELRCDPISGHTALYWYRQSLGQGLEFLIYFQGNSAPDKSGLPSDRFSAERTGGSVSTLTIQRTQQEDSAVYLCASSLRGDQGPQHFGDGTRLSIL.

This clonotype was counted between two and nine times. The gene calls are TRBV7-2 and TRBJ1-4; 7 bases are a match to TRBD1. CDR3 length: 15 residues. CDR1 and CDR2 from the germline V gene are SGHTA and FQGNSA. V lost 2 bases and J lost 7; bases outside the gene matches: 7. This CDR3 reads CASSLSGGQSEKLFF. The CDR3 DNA follows: TGTGCCAGCAGCTTATCCGGGGGACAGAGTGAAAAACTGTTTTTT.

The rearrangement joins TRBV5-1 to TRBJ2-3; D not certain. The length of the CDR3 is 12 residues. Germline CDR1 and CDR2: SGHRS and YFSETQ. Trimming shortened V by 4 bases and J by 6 bases, and 9 bases separated the two germline ends. CDR3 DNA: TGCGCCAGCAGCCTGCCGGTCGATACGCAGTATTTT. Translation: CASSLPVDTQYF.

The V and J genes are TRBV19 and TRBJ2-1, with D maybe TRBD2 (5 bases). Germline V gene data show CDR1 as LNHDA and CDR2 as SQIVND (reference sequence). This CDR3 has 16 amino acids. The ends were cut back, 6 bases at V and 0 bases at J, with 15 bases in the middle. The CDR3 DNA sequence: TGTGCCAGTAGAATTCGGGTAGGGAGCTCCTACAATGAGCAGTTCTTC. Its translation is CASRIRVGSSYNEQFF.

This clonotype was detected only a few times. V gene TRBV6-5 combines with J gene TRBJ2-3; D unresolved. The CDR3 is 15 residues long. Trimming removed 4 bases from V and 2 bases from J, with 13 bases in between. The germline gives CDR1 MNHEY, CDR2 SVGAGI. The CDR3 bases are TGTGCCAGCAGTTCCGTAAGGGATCCCACAGATACGCAGTATTTT. It codes for CASSSVRDPTDTQYF.

The chain employs TRBV5-4 and TRBJ2-7, with D possibly TRBD2 on 5 matching bases. The CDR3 is made up of 16 amino acids. V dropped 4 bases and J dropped 4 bases, with 21 bases sitting between them. Germline V gene lookup returns CDR1 SGHNT and CDR2 YYREEE (reference sequence). The CDR3 reads CASSRVGRSVKYEQYF. In nucleotides, the CDR3 is TGTGCCAGCAGCCGTGTGGGGAGATCGGTAAAATACGAGCAGTACTTC.

The V gene is TRBV2, the J gene TRBJ2-3, with a tentative D call TRBD2 (5 bases). The length of the CDR3 is 12 residues. The V and J ends lost 10 bases and 4 bases respectively, with 12 bases between them. CDR1 is SNHLY and CDR2 is FYNNEI in the germline V gene. The CDR3 coding sequence is TGTGCCATCAAGACGGGGTCAGATACGCAGTATTTT. Translating gives CAIKTGSDTQYF. Using reference TRBV2 and TRBJ2-3 for the parts outside the CDR3, the full variable domain is EPEVTQTPSHQVTQMGQEVILRCVPISNHLYFYWYRQILGQKVEFLVSFYNNEISEKSEIFDDQFSVERPDGSNFTLKIRSTKLEDSAMYFCAIKTGSDTQYFGPGTRLTVL.

This clonotype was observed a few times. The chain couples TRBV19 to TRBJ2-7; 8 nucleotides line up with TRBD2. The V gene's germline CDR1 is LNHDA and CDR2 SQIVND (reference sequence). V shed 6 bases and J 1 base; nucleotides not matched to a gene: 5. The CDR3 is 14 residues long. CDR3 amino acids: CASSPPGGSYEQYF. CDR3 bases: TGTGCCAGTAGCCCCCCGGGGGGGTCCTACGAGCAGTACTTC.

CDR3 in amino acids: CASSLPRAQETQYF. The CDR3 DNA reads as TGTGCCAGCAGTTTACCCAGGGCCCAAGAGACCCAGTACTTC. The chain combines TRBV28 with TRBJ2-5, with D perhaps TRBD1 (5 bases). The CDR3 spans 14 residues. Germline CDR1 reads MDHEN; CDR2 reads SYDVKM. Between the trimmed V and J ends, which lost 2 bases and 1 base, there was a span of 8 bases.

This chain connects TRBV20-1 to TRBJ1-2, with D perhaps TRBD1 (6 bases). In germline, CDR1 is DFQATT, CDR2 SNEGSKA (reference sequence). The length of the CDR3 is 13 residues. CDR3 DNA sequence: TGCAGAGCAAAGGACGGCCAGGGGTATGGCTACACCTTC. Its protein is CRAKDGQGYGYTF.

The CDR3 DNA reads as TGTGCCAGCAGTTTATCTCGGACAGGGCCCTACGAGCAGTACTTC. Residues: CASSLSRTGPYEQYF. This chain links TRBV28 with TRBJ2-7, with TRBD1 identical over 8 bases. J lost 2 bases, V lost 1 base, and 4 bases had no gene match. The CDR3 contains 15 residues. The V gene's germline CDR1 is MDHEN and CDR2 SYDVKM.

The chain carries TRBV30 and TRBJ2-5; D is undetermined. V lost 4 bases and J 5 bases, leaving 14 bases between the germline ends. CDR1 and CDR2 from the germline V gene are GTSNPN and SVGIG (reference sequence). CDR3 size: 13 residues. In DNA, the CDR3 is TGTGCCTGGAAAAGCCCAAGAAAGGAGACCCAGTACTTC. Its protein product is CAWKSPRKETQYF.

V is TRBV15 and J is TRBJ1-5, with 7 bases lining up with TRBD1. Germline trimming cut 0 bases from V and 1 base from J; bases unmatched to any gene: 18. The CDR3 covers 21 residues. Germline CDR1 and CDR2: LNHNV and YYDKDF (reference sequence). CDR3 sequence: CATSRERGPRFVGRSNQPQHF. Here the CDR3 DNA reads TGTGCCACCAGCAGAGAGAGGGGGCCTAGGTTTGTGGGTAGGAGCAATCAGCCCCAGCATTTT.

The chain uses TRBV11-2 and TRBJ2-5; D remains ambiguous. Germline V gives CDR1 SGHAT, CDR2 FQNNGV. Trimming cost V 5 bases and J 7 bases, with 11 bases left between them. The CDR3 contains 12 residues. DNA of the CDR3: TGTGCCAGCAGCGCCCCGAGTGTGACCCAGTACTTC. Translated: CASSAPSVTQYF.

V usage is TRBV2 and J usage is TRBJ2-2, with 7 bases lining up with TRBD1. V shed 7 bases, J shed 5 bases, and the junction held 7 bases outside the gene matches. This CDR3 contains 14 residues. Germline assignment: CDR1 SNHLY and CDR2 FYNNEI. CDR3 nucleotide sequence: TGTGCCAGCAACGACAGGGAAGGGACCGGGGAGCTGTTTTTT. Protein sequence: CASNDREGTGELFF.

The V and J genes are TRBV2 and TRBJ2-7; D possibly corresponds to TRBD1 (5 bases). Trimming removed 6 bases from V and 3 bases from J, with 15 bases in between. The CDR3 totals 14 residues. The germline V gene has CDR1 SNHLY and CDR2 FYNNEI. CDR3 sequence (DNA): TGTGCCAGCAGGGCGCAGGGCGCTCTCTACGAGCAGTACTTC. Protein: CASRAQGALYEQYF. The variable domain in full, completed from reference TRBV2 and TRBJ2-7, reads EPEVTQTPSHQVTQMGQEVILRCVPISNHLYFYWYRQILGQKVEFLVSFYNNEISEKSEIFDDQFSVERPDGSNFTLKIRSTKLEDSAMYFCASRAQGALYEQYFGPGTRLTVT.

The gene calls are TRBV20-1 and TRBJ1-2; D is perhaps TRBD1 (5 bases). The CDR3 sequence is 13 residues long. V gave up 6 bases and J gave up 8 bases, with 19 bases separating them. The V gene's germline CDR1 is DFQATT and CDR2 SNEGSKA (reference sequence). CDR3 in amino acids: CSALADSFEGYTF. The CDR3 DNA follows: TGCAGTGCCCTAGCAGACAGCTTCGAAGGCTACACCTTC.

This clonotype was recorded a few times. This sequence joins TRBV7-8 and TRBJ1-6; no reliable D call. Germline CDR1 SGHVS, CDR2 FQNEAQ. Trimming shortened V by 5 bases and J by 0 bases, and 14 bases separated the two germline ends. The CDR3 contains 17 residues. The CDR3 DNA follows: TGTGCCAGCAGCGGGGAGGTGGGGAGCTCCTATAATTCACCCCTCCACTTT. Its protein is CASSGEVGSSYNSPLHF. Using reference TRBV7-8 and TRBJ1-6 for the parts outside the CDR3, the full variable domain is GAGVSQSPRYKVAKRGQDVALRCDPISGHVSLFWYQQALGQGPEFLTYFQNEAQLDKSGLPSDRFFAERPEGSVSTLKIQRTQQEDSAVYLCASSGEVGSSYNSPLHFGNGTRLTVT.

Only a few counts were recorded for this clonotype. This chain uses TRBV19 with TRBJ1-1, with unresolved D. This CDR3 spans 13 amino acids. CDR1 and CDR2 from the germline V gene are LNHDA and SQIVND (reference sequence). Between the trimmed V and J ends, which lost 3 bases and 10 bases, there was a span of 15 bases. The CDR3 reads CASSMRVEGRAFF. The CDR3 DNA sequence: TGTGCCAGTAGTATGAGGGTCGAAGGGCGAGCTTTCTTT.

This chain links TRBV11-3 with TRBJ2-2; D possibly corresponds to TRBD1 (5 bases). This CDR3 region has 13 residues. V lost 6 bases to trimming and J lost 2 bases, with 7 bases between them. Per germline, CDR1 SGHNT and CDR2 YENEEA. The CDR3 reads CASRGENTGELFF. CDR3 in DNA: TGTGCCAGCAGAGGGGAAAACACCGGGGAGCTGTTTTTT.